This T cell receptor (beta chain) originates from a study of neurological immune-mediated disorders. This clonotype was recorded a few times. PBMCs numbering 2 million and stored at -80 C yielded the unsorted libraries. Trimming took 2 bases from V and 7 from J, leaving 11 bases between them. This CDR3 spans 14 amino acids. TCRdb independently ran MiXCR on the 5' RACE reads; one entry per CDR3 protein. This sample has 66,000 or so distinct CDR3 sequences, with 5.2% found just once. Sample: PBMCs. The rearrangement uses TRBV12-3 or TRBV12-4 and TRBJ1-4; D uncertain. The sequence was collected from a woman aged 25 to 39 with multiple sclerosis. CDR3 in DNA: TGTGCCAGCAGTTTAACTGAGGGCAGTGAAAAACTGTTTTTT. This codes for CASSLTEGSEKLFF.